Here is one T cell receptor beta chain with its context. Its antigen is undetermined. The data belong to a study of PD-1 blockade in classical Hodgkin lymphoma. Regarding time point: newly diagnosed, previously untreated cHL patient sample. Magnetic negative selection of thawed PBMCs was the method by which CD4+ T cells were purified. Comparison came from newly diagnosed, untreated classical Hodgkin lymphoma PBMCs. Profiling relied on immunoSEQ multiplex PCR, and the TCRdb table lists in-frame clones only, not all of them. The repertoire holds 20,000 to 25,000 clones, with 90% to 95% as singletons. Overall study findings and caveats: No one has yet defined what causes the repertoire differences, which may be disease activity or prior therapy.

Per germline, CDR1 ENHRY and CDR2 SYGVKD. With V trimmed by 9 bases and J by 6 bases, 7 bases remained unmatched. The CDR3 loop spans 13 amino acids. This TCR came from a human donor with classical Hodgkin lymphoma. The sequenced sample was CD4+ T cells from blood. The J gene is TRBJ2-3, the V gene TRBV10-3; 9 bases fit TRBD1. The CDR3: CAITGGDLDTQYF. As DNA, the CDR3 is TGTGCCATTACAGGGGGCGATCTGGATACGCAGTATTTT.